What follows is one TCR beta chain and its context. These data come from a study of PD-L1 blockade in urothelial cancer. The cohort comprised individuals with locally advanced or metastatic urothelial carcinoma. The V end was cut by 5 bases, the J end by 2 bases, with 17 bases between. CDR1 is SGHTA, CDR2 FQGNSA, per germline. This CDR3 is 16 amino acids long. The data were produced by immunoSEQ multiplex PCR, yet TCRdb's version contains in-frame clones alone and is incomplete. The sample lists approximately 110,000 clones; approximately 85% were seen once. The chain uses TRBV7-2 and TRBJ2-3, with D possibly matching TRBD1 (6 bases). This clonotype originated in a man aged 50-60 years with urothelial cancer. Material: PBMCs, obtained around atezolizumab (anti-PD-L1) treatment. CDR3 DNA: TGTGCCAGCAGCGAATACGGGACAAAAGCCACAGATACGCAGTATTTT. Its translation: CASSEYGTKATDTQYF.